What follows is one T cell receptor beta chain and its context. This record belongs to a study of CD8+CD57+ T cells in acquired aplastic anemia. The germline V gene encodes CDR1 SNHLY and CDR2 FYNNEI. J was trimmed by 7 bases and V by 8 bases; bases with no gene match: 16. The CDR3 spans 15 residues. The template for TCR beta VDJ and CDR3 sequence profiling was genomic DNA. A single record per CDR3 protein comes from TCRdb applying MiXCR to the reads. The table includes 100,000 to 150,000 distinct CDR3 sequences, around 46% detected once. Input material: sorted CD4+, CD8+, or CD8+CD57+ T cells (not recorded which) from PBMCs. The receptor's source is a human donor in good health, serving as a control. The chain recombines TRBV2 with TRBJ1-2, with 7 bases identical to TRBD1. Here the CDR3 reads CASLRALDRVPGYTF. The CDR3 DNA follows: TGTGCCAGCCTAAGGGCGTTAGACAGGGTACCTGGCTACACCTTC. Looking up the rest from reference TRBV2 and TRBJ1-2 gives the full variable domain: EPEVTQTPSHQVTQMGQEVILRCVPISNHLYFYWYRQILGQKVEFLVSFYNNEISEKSEIFDDQFSVERPDGSNFTLKIRSTKLEDSAMYFCASLRALDRVPGYTFGSGTRLTVV.